This TCR beta chain was recorded in a study of metastatic and nonmetastatic thyroid tumors. The wider study: Comparative analysis of repertoires was undertaken across blood and tumor or nodule tissue obtained from malignant and benign thyroid patients.

Note on this clone: Antigen: not known.

Patients were all untreated before their thyroid surgery. Under the authors' procedure: Clinicopathological groups supplied CDR3 differences that were used to build a distant-metastasis classifier for papillary thyroid cancer. From the PCR reads, TCRdb re-called clones with MiXCR. None of the V and J calls come from the authors' own analysis; TCRdb made them. Of some 21,000 clones listed, approximately 30% are singletons. Regarding the study as a whole: Compared with benign nodules, malignant thyroid tumors were reported to have significantly higher TCR beta diversity in both blood and tumor.

CDR1 and CDR2 from the germline V gene are DFQATT and SNEGSKA (reference sequence). J was trimmed by 7 bases and V by 8 bases; bases with no gene match: 8. CDR3 length equals 12 residues. The V call is TRBV20-1, the J call TRBJ2-7; 10 positions agree with TRBD2. The sequence derives from a female donor with papillary thyroid cancer or a benign thyroid nodule (not recorded which). Some clones in this sample may be carry-over from other donors' samples. Sequencing was performed on tumor tissue. The CDR3 coding sequence is TGCAGTCCCCCTAGCGGGGGCCGGGAGCAGTACTTC. Translated, it gives CSPPSGGREQYF.